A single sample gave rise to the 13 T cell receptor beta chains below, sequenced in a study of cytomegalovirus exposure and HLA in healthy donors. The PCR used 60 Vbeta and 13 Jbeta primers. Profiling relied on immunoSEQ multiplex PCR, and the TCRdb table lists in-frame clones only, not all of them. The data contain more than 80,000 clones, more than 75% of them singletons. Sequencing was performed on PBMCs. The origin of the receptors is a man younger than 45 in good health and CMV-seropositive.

This CDR3 reads CASSLRGLTDNEQFF. For the CDR3, the DNA is TGTGCCAGCAGCTTACGGGGACTAACTGACAATGAGCAGTTCTTC. This chain joins TRBV11-2 and TRBJ2-1; 7 nucleotides align to TRBD2. V trimming: 2 bases; J trimming: 5 bases; junction bases outside the gene matches: 6. This CDR3 comprises 15 residues. Germline CDR1 and CDR2: SGHAT and FQNNGV.

In DNA form, the CDR3 reads TGCGCCAGCAGCCCGGGGACTAGTCAAAACATTCAGTACTTC. This translates into CASSPGTSQNIQYF. The J gene is TRBJ2-4, the V gene TRBV5-1, with TRBD2 matching over 8 bases. CDR1 and CDR2 from the germline V gene are SGHRS and YFSETQ. The CDR3 runs to 14 residues. The trim removed 4 bases at V and 5 bases at J, leaving 5 bases unmatched.

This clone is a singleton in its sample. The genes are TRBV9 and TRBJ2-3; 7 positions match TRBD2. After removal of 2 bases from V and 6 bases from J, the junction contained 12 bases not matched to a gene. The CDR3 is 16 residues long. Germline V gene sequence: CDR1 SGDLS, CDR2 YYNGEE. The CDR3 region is CASSVHSYRGEDTQYF. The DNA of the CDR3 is TGTGCCAGCAGCGTCCACTCTTACCGGGGGGAGGATACGCAGTATTTT.

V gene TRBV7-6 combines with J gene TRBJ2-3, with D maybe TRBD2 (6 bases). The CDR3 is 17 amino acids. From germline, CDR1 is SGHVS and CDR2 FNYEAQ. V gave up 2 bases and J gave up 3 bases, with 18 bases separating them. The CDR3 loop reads CASSLLGAGVNTDTQYF. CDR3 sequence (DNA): TGTGCCAGCAGCTTATTAGGAGCGGGCGTCAATACAGATACGCAGTATTTT.

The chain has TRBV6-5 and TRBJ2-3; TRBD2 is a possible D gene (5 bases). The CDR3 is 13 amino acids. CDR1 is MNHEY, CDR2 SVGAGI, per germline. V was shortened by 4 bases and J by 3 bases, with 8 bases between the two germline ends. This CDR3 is CASSSPGTDTQYF. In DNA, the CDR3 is TGTGCCAGCAGTTCTCCGGGAACAGATACGCAGTATTTT.

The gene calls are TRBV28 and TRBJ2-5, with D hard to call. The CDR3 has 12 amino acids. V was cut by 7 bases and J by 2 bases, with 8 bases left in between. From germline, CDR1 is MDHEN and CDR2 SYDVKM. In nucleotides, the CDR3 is TGTGCCAGCAAGCGTGGGCAAGAGACCCAGTACTTC. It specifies CASKRGQETQYF.

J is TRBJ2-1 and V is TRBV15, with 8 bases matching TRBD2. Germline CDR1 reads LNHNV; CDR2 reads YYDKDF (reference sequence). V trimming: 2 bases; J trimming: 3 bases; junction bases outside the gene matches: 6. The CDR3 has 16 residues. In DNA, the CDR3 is TGTGCCACCAGCAGACATTCAAGCGGGAGCTACAATGAGCAGTTCTTC. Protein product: CATSRHSSGSYNEQFF.

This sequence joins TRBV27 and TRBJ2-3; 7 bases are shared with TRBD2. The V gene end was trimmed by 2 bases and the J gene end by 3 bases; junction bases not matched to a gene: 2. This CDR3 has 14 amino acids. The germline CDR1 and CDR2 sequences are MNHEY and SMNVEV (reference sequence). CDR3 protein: CASSLPGRTDTQYF. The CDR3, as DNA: TGTGCCAGCAGTTTACCCGGGAGGACAGATACGCAGTATTTT.

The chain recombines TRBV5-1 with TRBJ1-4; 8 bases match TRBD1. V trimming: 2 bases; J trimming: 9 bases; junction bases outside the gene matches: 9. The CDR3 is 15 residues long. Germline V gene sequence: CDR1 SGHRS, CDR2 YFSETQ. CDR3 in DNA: TGCGCCAGCAGCTTTGACGGACAGGGCGGGAAAAAACTGTTTTTT. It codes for CASSFDGQGGKKLFF.

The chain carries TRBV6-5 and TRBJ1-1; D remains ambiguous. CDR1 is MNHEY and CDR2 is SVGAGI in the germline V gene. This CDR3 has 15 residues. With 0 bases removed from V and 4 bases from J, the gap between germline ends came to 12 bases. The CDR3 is CASSYSGVWSTEAFF. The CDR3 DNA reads TGTGCCAGCAGTTACTCGGGAGTGTGGAGCACTGAAGCTTTCTTT.

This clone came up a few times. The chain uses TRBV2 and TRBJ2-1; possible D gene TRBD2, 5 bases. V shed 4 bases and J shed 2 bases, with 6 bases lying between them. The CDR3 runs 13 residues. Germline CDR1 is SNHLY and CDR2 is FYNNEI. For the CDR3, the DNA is TGTGCCAGCAGTGCCGGGACCTACAATGAGCAGTTCTTC. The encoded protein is CASSAGTYNEQFF.

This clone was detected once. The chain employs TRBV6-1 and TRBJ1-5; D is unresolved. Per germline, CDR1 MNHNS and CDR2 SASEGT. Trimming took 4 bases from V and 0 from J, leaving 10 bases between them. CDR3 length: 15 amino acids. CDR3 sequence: CASSAQINSNQPQHF. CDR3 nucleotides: TGTGCCAGCAGTGCACAGATTAATAGCAATCAGCCCCAGCATTTT.

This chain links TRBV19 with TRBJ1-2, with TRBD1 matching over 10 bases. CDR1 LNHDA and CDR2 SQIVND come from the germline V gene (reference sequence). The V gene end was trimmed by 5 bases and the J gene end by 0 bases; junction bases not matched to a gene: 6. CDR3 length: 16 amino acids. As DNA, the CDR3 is TGTGCCAGTAGTCCCGGGACAGGGGATCCTAACTATGGCTACACCTTC. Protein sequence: CASSPGTGDPNYGYTF.